The 23 T cell receptor beta chains given below trace back to one sample, sequenced in a study of blood T cell repertoires in COVID-19. Clones were read by immunoSEQ multiplex PCR, and TCRdb kept only the in-frame ones, dropping some. The sample lists some 150,000 clones, roughly nine tenths occurring once. The source material was peripheral blood. All receptors derive from a human donor in a cohort sampled during active COVID-19.

This sequence joins TRBV7-9 and TRBJ2-1; TRBD2 matches at 12 bases. The length of the CDR3 is 19 residues. The germline V gene encodes CDR1 SEHNR and CDR2 FQNEAQ (reference sequence). V trimming: 0 bases; J trimming: 4 bases; junction bases outside the gene matches: 10. As DNA, the CDR3 is TGTGCCAGCAGCTTAGCTCGGGCTAGCGGGGGGGCCGAATACAATGAGCAGTTCTTC. This encodes CASSLARASGGAEYNEQFF.

The CDR3 region is CASSYSGGEAYNEQFF. The CDR3 DNA sequence: TGTGCCAGCAGTTACAGCGGGGGGGAAGCCTACAATGAGCAGTTCTTC. This sequence joins TRBV27 and TRBJ2-1; 10 bases are shared with TRBD2. Per the germline V gene, CDR1 is MNHEY and CDR2 is SMNVEV (reference sequence). This CDR3 spans 16 amino acids. V gave up 4 bases and J gave up 2 bases; unmatched junction bases: 5.

This clone was counted once. This chain uses TRBV7-2 with TRBJ2-1; unclear D gene. The CDR3 consists of 12 residues. CDR1 and CDR2 (germline): SGHTA, FQGNSA. Trimming pared 5 bases from V and 8 bases from J, leaving 10 bases between. This chain's CDR3 is CASSPGRDEQFF. Here the CDR3 DNA reads TGTGCCAGCAGCCCGGGTCGAGATGAGCAGTTCTTC.

The J gene is TRBJ2-5, the V gene TRBV7-3, with TRBD1 identical over 8 bases. Germline CDR1 SGHTA, CDR2 FQGTGA. This CDR3 has 16 amino acids. With 4 bases clipped from V and 5 bases from J, the junction kept 12 bases outside the gene matches. CDR3 protein: CASSSPHSGGSETQYF. Written as DNA, the CDR3 is TGTGCCAGCAGCTCACCGCACTCAGGGGGCAGTGAGACCCAGTACTTC.

J is TRBJ2-4 and V is TRBV6-5; 8 nucleotides align to TRBD1. V lost 4 bases to trimming and J lost 10 bases; unmatched junction nucleotides: 3. The CDR3 is 12 residues long. Germline V gene sequence: CDR1 MNHEY, CDR2 SVGAGI. The CDR3 DNA reads as TGTGCCAGCAGTTCCACAGGGGGGATTCAGTACTTC. Translation gives CASSSTGGIQYF.

As DNA, the CDR3 is TGTGCCAGTAGTGAGTTCACGGACACTGAAGCTTTCTTT. As protein: CASSEFTDTEAFF. The rearrangement links TRBV19 to TRBJ1-1, with unresolved D. V shed 5 bases and J shed 3 bases, with 10 bases lying between them. There are 13 residues in the CDR3. Germline CDR1 and CDR2: LNHDA and SQIVND (reference sequence).

The V gene is TRBV5-6, the J gene TRBJ1-2; D may be TRBD1 (6 bases). From germline, CDR1 is SGHDT and CDR2 YYEEEE. V was cut by 6 bases and J by 5 bases, with 17 bases left in between. The CDR3 sequence is 14 residues long. In nucleotides, the CDR3 is TGTGCCAGCACCGACCCGGACAGACAGTATGGCTACACCTTC. It specifies CASTDPDRQYGYTF.

The V gene is TRBV28, the J gene TRBJ1-2; D gene unclear. The V end was cut by 4 bases, the J end by 7 bases, with 13 bases between. In germline, CDR1 is MDHEN, CDR2 SYDVKM. The CDR3 is 13 amino acids. CDR3: CASSSPGFLGYTF. CDR3 bases: TGTGCCAGCAGTTCTCCCGGGTTCCTTGGCTACACCTTC.

This sequence joins TRBV11-1 and TRBJ2-3; 7 nucleotides agree with TRBD1. V shed 3 bases, J shed 2 bases, and the junction held 8 bases outside the gene matches. The CDR3 is 16 amino acids. Germline V gene lookup returns CDR1 SGHAT and CDR2 FQDESV (reference sequence). The CDR3 sequence: CASSFPRDRDTDTQYF. CDR3 sequence (DNA): TGTGCCAGCAGCTTCCCCCGGGACAGAGACACAGATACGCAGTATTTT.

This rearrangement joins TRBV10-3 to TRBJ2-7; 7 bases match TRBD2. V gave up 8 bases and J gave up 5 bases; unmatched junction bases: 9. CDR1 and CDR2 from the germline V gene are ENHRY and SYGVKD. The length of the CDR3 is 13 residues. CDR3 in amino acids: CAIGLAVGDEQYF. As DNA, the CDR3 is TGTGCCATCGGTCTAGCGGTAGGAGACGAGCAGTACTTC.

V gene TRBV4-1 combines with J gene TRBJ1-4; possibly TRBD1 for D (5 bases). V was pared by 0 bases and J by 8 bases, with 16 bases between. Per the germline V gene, CDR1 is MGHRA and CDR2 is YSYEKL. The length of the CDR3 is 16 residues. CDR3 in amino acids: CASSQDFLGESEKLFF. CDR3 in DNA: TGCGCCAGCAGCCAAGATTTCTTAGGGGAAAGCGAAAAACTGTTTTTT.

The chain uses TRBV10-3 and TRBJ2-7; maybe TRBD2 (5 bases). The V gene lost 4 bases and the J gene lost 1 base, with 5 bases spanning the gap. The CDR3 totals 12 residues. Germline V lookup: CDR1 ENHRY, CDR2 SYGVKD. Here the CDR3 DNA reads TGTGCCATCAGTGGAGGGTCCTACGAGCAGTACTTC. Protein product: CAISGGSYEQYF.

The rearrangement uses TRBV27 and TRBJ2-5, with D perhaps matching TRBD1 (6 bases). Germline CDR1 is MNHEY and CDR2 is SMNVEV (reference sequence). Trimming shortened V by 3 bases and J by 2 bases, and 10 bases separated the two germline ends. This CDR3 is 14 amino acids long. The CDR3, as DNA: TGTGCCAGCAGTTTGTATGGGACACAAGAGACCCAGTACTTC. Encoded protein: CASSLYGTQETQYF.

This rearrangement joins TRBV4-1 to TRBJ2-7, with a tentative D call TRBD1 (6 bases). The V and J ends lost 4 bases and 2 bases respectively, with 12 bases between them. The CDR3 totals 14 residues. Germline V gene sequence: CDR1 MGHRA, CDR2 YSYEKL. CDR3 sequence: CASSRTDKTYEQYF. The CDR3 DNA reads TGCGCCAGCAGCCGGACAGACAAGACCTACGAGCAGTACTTC.

V is TRBV9 and J is TRBJ2-5, with a tentative D call TRBD2 (7 bases). Trimming took 4 bases from V and 3 from J, leaving 13 bases between them. The CDR3 totals 14 residues. Germline V gene data show CDR1 as SGDLS and CDR2 as YYNGEE. DNA for the CDR3: TGTGCCAGCAGCTTCGGGGGGCGGGAAGAGACCCAGTACTTC. Translated: CASSFGGREETQYF. Combining the CDR3 with reference TRBV9 and TRBJ2-5 gives the whole variable domain DSGVTQTPKHLITATGQRVTLRCSPRSGDLSVYWYQQSLDQGLQFLIQYYNGEERAKGNILERFSAQQFPDLHSELNLSSLELGDSALYFCASSFGGREETQYFGPGTRLLVL.

The rearrangement uses TRBV5-6 and TRBJ1-2; D is possibly TRBD1 (6 bases). The ends were cut back, 5 bases at V and 4 bases at J, with 12 bases in the middle. CDR3 length equals 13 residues. The germline gives CDR1 SGHDT, CDR2 YYEEEE. This chain's CDR3 is CASSLLDSYGYTF. The CDR3 DNA reads TGTGCCAGCAGTCTTCTGGACAGCTATGGCTACACCTTC.

The chain carries TRBV6-4 and TRBJ2-3, with D possibly being TRBD2 (5 bases). CDR3 length: 15 amino acids. Germline lookup yields CDR1 MRHNA and CDR2 SNTAGT. The germline V and J ends were trimmed by 6 bases and 0 bases, with 13 bases remaining between them. The CDR3 is CASSQSGKSTDTQYF. In DNA form, the CDR3 reads TGTGCCAGCAGCCAATCGGGGAAAAGCACAGATACGCAGTATTTT.

This chain joins TRBV10-3 and TRBJ1-1; D is unresolved. CDR1 is ENHRY, CDR2 SYGVKD, per germline. The CDR3 covers 13 residues. V was trimmed by 2 bases and J by 4 bases, leaving 8 bases between them. The CDR3 loop is CAISEGGITEAFF. CDR3 sequence (DNA): TGTGCCATCAGTGAGGGAGGAATCACTGAAGCTTTCTTT.

This CDR3 is CASSQSSVGETQYF. DNA for the CDR3: TGTGCCAGCAGCCAATCGAGTGTTGGAGAGACCCAGTACTTC. The chain has TRBV16 and TRBJ2-5; D is unclear. The V gene's germline CDR1 is KGHSY and CDR2 FQNENV. The germline V and J ends were trimmed by 0 bases and 4 bases, with 9 bases remaining between them. The CDR3 consists of 14 residues.

This chain joins TRBV29-1 and TRBJ1-2, with D perhaps matching TRBD1 (5 bases). The germline CDR1 and CDR2 sequences are SQVTM and ANQGSEA. The CDR3 is 13 amino acids. V lost 0 bases and J 8 bases, leaving 13 bases between the germline ends. CDR3 sequence (DNA): TGCAGCGTTGAAGATCTGGGGAGGGGCGGCTACACCTTC. This encodes CSVEDLGRGGYTF.

The chain has TRBV7-2 and TRBJ2-3; 7 positions match TRBD2. Germline V gene data show CDR1 as SGHTA and CDR2 as FQGNSA. Trimming removed 2 bases from V and 3 bases from J; junction bases left unmatched: 5. The CDR3 extends over 15 amino acids. The DNA of the CDR3 is TGTGCCAGCAGCTTAAAGTGGGGGGGGACAGATACGCAGTATTTT. Its protein product is CASSLKWGGTDTQYF.

The V and J genes are TRBV11-1 and TRBJ2-2; 7 nucleotides agree with TRBD1. This CDR3 spans 14 amino acids. J lost 0 bases, V lost 8 bases, and 3 bases had no gene match. Germline CDR1 is SGHAT and CDR2 is FQDESV (reference sequence). The CDR3, as DNA: TGTGCCAGCGTGGACAGGCCGAACACCGGGGAGCTGTTTTTT. Encoded protein: CASVDRPNTGELFF.

The rearrangement links TRBV2 to TRBJ1-1; TRBD1 matches at 7 bases. The CDR3 extends over 11 amino acids. Germline V gene sequence: CDR1 SNHLY, CDR2 FYNNEI. Germline trimming cut 9 bases from V and 6 bases from J; bases unmatched to any gene: 4. CDR3 region: CASSTGAEAFF. The CDR3 coding sequence is TGTGCCAGTTCTACAGGGGCTGAAGCTTTCTTT.